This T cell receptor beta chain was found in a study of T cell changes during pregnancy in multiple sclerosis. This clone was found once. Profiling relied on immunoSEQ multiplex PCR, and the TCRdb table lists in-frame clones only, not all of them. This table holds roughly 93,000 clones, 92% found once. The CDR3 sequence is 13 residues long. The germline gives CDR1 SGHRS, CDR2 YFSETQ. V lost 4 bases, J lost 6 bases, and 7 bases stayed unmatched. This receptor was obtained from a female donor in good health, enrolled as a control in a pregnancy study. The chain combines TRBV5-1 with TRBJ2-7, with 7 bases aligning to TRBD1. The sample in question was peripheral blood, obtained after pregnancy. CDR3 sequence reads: CASSLDRSREQYF. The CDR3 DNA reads TGCGCCAGCAGCCTGGACAGGTCTCGCGAGCAGTACTTC.